The entry below gives a single TCR beta chain sequence along with its context. Its antigen is undetermined. The sample belongs to a study of post-analysis software for immune sequencing data. The V end was cut by 2 bases, the J end by 5 bases, with 16 bases between. The CDR3 spans 16 residues. The germline CDR1 and CDR2 sequences are MGHRA and YSYEKL. The study, taken as a whole, reports: When patients were compared with controls, about five TRBV segments were more frequent, TRBV5-6, TRBV5-1 and TRBV20-1 among them.

Carried by the TCR beta cDNA libraries were unique molecular identifiers. Hundreds of thousands of cDNA molecules came from around 1 to 9.1 million T cells. TCRdb re-called the PCR reads through MiXCR, storing one row per CDR3 protein. The profile shows almost 700,000 distinct CDR3 sequences, roughly three fifths of them singletons. This chain links TRBV4-1 with TRBJ2-1; unclear D gene. Sequencing used blood. The origin of this receptor is a girl aged 2-10 years with multiple sclerosis. The CDR3 DNA reads as TGCGCCAGCAGCCAAATTGCGCCTATAAGGAACAATGAGCAGTTCTTC. Residues: CASSQIAPIRNNEQFF.